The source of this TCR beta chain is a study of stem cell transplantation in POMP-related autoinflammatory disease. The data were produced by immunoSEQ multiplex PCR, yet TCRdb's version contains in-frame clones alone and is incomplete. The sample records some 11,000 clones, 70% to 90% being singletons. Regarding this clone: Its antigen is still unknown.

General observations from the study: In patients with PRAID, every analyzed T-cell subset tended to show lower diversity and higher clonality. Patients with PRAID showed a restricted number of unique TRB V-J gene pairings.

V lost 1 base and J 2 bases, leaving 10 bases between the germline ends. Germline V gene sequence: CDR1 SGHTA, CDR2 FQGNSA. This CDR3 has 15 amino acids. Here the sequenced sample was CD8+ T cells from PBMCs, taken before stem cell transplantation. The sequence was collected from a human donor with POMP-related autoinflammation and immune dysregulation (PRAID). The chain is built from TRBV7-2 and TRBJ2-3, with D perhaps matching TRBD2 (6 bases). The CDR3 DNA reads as TGTGCCAGCAGCTTAGAAGGCGGGGCCACAGATACGCAGTATTTT. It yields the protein CASSLEGGATDTQYF.